Below, 5 T cell receptor beta chains from the same sample are listed, as sequenced in a study of OX40 agonist ivuxolimab in advanced cancers. Sequencing used immunoSEQ multiplex PCR; TCRdb keeps in-frame clones, though not all of them. Altogether around 35,000 clones are present, under 85% being singletons, with the ten largest covering roughly 12%. Sequenced material: CD4+ or CD8+ T cells sorted from blood, taken in a trial of the OX40 agonist ivuxolimab. Receptors originate from an adult with an advanced solid tumor such as melanoma, head and neck, liver or kidney cancer.

This clone occurred a few times. The chain carries TRBV6-1 and TRBJ1-5; D not resolved. The germline CDR1 and CDR2 sequences are MNHNS and SASEGT. The CDR3 length is 16 residues. The V end was cut by 1 base, the J end by 2 bases, with 12 bases between. The CDR3 region has the DNA TGTGCCAGCAGTGAAGGAGGAGGGTTTGGCAATCAGCCCCAGCATTTT. As protein: CASSEGGGFGNQPQHF.

This chain uses TRBV6-1 with TRBJ1-2; no clear D. Between the trimmed V and J ends, which lost 6 bases and 0 bases, there was a span of 8 bases. CDR1 and CDR2 (germline): MNHNS, SASEGT. The CDR3 loop spans 13 amino acids. The DNA of the CDR3 is TGTGCCAGCAGGTGGGGTTCTAACTATGGCTACACCTTC. Its translation: CASRWGSNYGYTF.

This chain connects TRBV18 to TRBJ2-5; tentatively, D is TRBD1 or TRBD2 (6 bases each). Trimming removed 3 bases from V and 5 bases from J, with 13 bases in between. The CDR3 spans 14 residues. CDR1 is KGHSH and CDR2 is LQKENI in the germline V gene. Here the CDR3 DNA reads TGTGCCAGCTCACCGGCGGAAGGGGGGGAGACCCAGTACTTC. The encoded protein is CASSPAEGGETQYF.

This clone has just one count. The chain employs TRBV6-6 and TRBJ2-5, with unresolved D. This CDR3 region has 11 residues. V gave up 11 bases and J gave up 4 bases, with 11 bases separating them. In germline, CDR1 is MNHNY, CDR2 SVGAGI (reference sequence). The CDR3 sequence is CAAGGRETQYF. In nucleotides, the CDR3 is TGTGCCGCCGGTGGACGAGAGACCCAGTACTTC.

Within the sample, this clone is medium-sized. The chain is built from TRBV28 and TRBJ2-7; TRBD2 agrees at 14 bases. This CDR3 is 16 amino acids long. CDR1 MDHEN and CDR2 SYDVKM come from the germline V gene. With 4 bases clipped from V and 2 bases from J, the junction kept 4 bases outside the gene matches. The CDR3 reads CASSSGLAGDTYEQYF. The CDR3, as DNA: TGTGCCAGCAGTTCGGGACTAGCGGGAGATACCTACGAGCAGTACTTC.